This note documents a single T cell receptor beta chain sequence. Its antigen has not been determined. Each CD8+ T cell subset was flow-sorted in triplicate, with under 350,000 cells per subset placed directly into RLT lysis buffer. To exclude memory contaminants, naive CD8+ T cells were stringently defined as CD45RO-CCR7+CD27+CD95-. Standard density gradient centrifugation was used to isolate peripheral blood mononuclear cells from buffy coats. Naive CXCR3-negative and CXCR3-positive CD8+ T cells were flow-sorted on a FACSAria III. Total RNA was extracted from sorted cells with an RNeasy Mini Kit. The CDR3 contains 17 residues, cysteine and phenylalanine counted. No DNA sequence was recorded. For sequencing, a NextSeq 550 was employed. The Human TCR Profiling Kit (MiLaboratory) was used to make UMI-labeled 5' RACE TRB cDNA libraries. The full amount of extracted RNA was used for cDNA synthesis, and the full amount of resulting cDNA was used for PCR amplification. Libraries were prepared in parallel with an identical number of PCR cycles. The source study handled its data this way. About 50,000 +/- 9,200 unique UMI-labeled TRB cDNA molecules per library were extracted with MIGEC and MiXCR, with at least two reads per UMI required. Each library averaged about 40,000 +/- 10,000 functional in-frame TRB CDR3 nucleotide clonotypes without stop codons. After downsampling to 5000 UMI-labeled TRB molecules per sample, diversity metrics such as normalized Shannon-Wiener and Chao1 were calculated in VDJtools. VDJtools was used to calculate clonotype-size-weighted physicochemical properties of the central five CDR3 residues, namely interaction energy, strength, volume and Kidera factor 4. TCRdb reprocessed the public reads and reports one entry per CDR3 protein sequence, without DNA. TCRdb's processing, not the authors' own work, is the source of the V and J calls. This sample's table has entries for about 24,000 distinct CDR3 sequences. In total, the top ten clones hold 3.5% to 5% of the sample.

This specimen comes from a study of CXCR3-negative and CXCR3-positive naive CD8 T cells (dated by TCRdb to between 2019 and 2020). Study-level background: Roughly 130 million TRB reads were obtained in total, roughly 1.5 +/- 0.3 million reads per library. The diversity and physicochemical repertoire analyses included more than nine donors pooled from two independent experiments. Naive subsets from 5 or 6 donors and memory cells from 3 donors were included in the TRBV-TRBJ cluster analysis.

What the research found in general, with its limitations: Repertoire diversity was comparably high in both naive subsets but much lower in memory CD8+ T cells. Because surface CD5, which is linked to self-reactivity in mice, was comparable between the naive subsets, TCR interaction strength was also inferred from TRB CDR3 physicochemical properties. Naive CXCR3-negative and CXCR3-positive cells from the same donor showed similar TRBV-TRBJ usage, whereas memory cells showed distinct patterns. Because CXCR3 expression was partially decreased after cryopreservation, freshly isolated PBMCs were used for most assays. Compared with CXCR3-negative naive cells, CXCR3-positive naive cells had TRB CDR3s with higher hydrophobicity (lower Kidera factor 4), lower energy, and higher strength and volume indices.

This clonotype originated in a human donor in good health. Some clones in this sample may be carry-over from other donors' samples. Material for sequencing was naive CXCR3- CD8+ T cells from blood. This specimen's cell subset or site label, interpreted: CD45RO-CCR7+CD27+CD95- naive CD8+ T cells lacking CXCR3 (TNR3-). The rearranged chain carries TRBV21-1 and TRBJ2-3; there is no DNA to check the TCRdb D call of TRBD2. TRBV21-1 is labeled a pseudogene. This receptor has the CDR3 CASSIGTSGGSTDTQYF.